This TCR beta chain was retrieved from a study of control samples from healthy donors and cancer patients. Trimming stripped 0 bases from V and 1 base from J, with 6 bases between. The CDR3 loop spans 15 amino acids. Germline V gene lookup returns CDR1 MNHEY and CDR2 SMNVEV (reference sequence). Method: immunoSEQ multiplex PCR; TCRdb's copy keeps in-frame clones and lacks some. The data hold tens of thousands of clones, with around 94% observed a single time. Sequencing was done on a sample of PBMCs. The V gene is TRBV27, the J gene TRBJ2-2; D not resolved. This clonotype was obtained from a young man with colorectal cancer. The CDR3 sequence: CASSLSPGNTGELFF. CDR3 DNA: TGTGCCAGCAGTTTATCTCCAGGGAACACCGGGGAGCTGTTTTTT.